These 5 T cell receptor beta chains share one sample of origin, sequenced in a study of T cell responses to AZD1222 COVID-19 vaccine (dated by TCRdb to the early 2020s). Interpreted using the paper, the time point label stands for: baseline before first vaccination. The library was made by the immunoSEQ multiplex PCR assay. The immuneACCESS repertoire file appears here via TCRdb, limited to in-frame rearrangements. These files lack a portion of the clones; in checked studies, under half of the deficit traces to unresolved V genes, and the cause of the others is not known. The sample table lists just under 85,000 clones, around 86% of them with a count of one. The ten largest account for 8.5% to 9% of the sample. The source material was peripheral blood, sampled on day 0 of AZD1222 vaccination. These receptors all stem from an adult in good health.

CDR3 coding DNA: TGTGCCTGGACAACAGTGAACACTGAAGCTTTCTTT. It is translated as CAWTTVNTEAFF. The V call is TRBV30, the J call TRBJ1-1; unclear D gene. In germline, CDR1 is GTSNPN, CDR2 SVGIG (reference sequence). Trimming removed 4 bases from V and 0 bases from J, with 6 bases in between. This CDR3 comprises 12 residues.

CDR3 DNA sequence: TGTGCCAGCAGTTACGCCGGGCTAGCGGGGACCGAGCAGTACTTC. Amino acids: CASSYAGLAGTEQYF. The chain has TRBV6-2 or TRBV6-3 and TRBJ2-7, with 9 bases that match TRBD2. Germline trimming cut 2 bases from V and 6 bases from J; bases unmatched to any gene: 8. Germline-derived CDR1 and CDR2 are MNHEY and SVGEGT. The CDR3 runs 15 residues.

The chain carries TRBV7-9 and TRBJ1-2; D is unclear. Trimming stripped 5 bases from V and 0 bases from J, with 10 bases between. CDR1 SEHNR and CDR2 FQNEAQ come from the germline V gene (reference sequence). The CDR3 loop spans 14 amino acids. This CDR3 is CASSKQGSNYGYTF. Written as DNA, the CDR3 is TGTGCCAGCAGCAAACAAGGGTCTAACTATGGCTACACCTTC.

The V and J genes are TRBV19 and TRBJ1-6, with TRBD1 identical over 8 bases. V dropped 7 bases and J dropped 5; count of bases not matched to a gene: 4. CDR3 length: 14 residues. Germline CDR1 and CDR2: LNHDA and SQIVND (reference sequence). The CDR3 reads CASISTGDNSPLHF. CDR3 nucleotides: TGTGCCAGTATCTCGACAGGGGATAATTCACCCCTCCACTTT.

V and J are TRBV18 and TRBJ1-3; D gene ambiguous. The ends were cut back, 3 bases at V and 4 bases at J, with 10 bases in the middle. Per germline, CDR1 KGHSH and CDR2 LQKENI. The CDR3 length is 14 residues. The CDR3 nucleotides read TGTGCCAGCTCACCGGGAGGGCCGGGAAACACCATATATTTT. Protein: CASSPGGPGNTIYF.